Following are 4 T cell receptor beta chains from one sample sequenced in a study of cytomegalovirus exposure and HLA in healthy donors. Researchers ran the PCR with 60 Vbeta and 13 Jbeta primers. The protocol was immunoSEQ multiplex PCR, while the TCRdb copy is restricted to in-frame clones and leaves out a portion. Here the sample spans some 180,000 clones, about three quarters being singletons. Sequencing used PBMCs. The receptor source for this set is a man aged 18 to 35 in good health and CMV-seronegative.

The V gene is TRBV30, the J gene TRBJ1-5, with TRBD1 identical over 8 bases. Germline values: CDR1 GTSNPN, CDR2 SVGIG (reference sequence). The CDR3 extends over 15 amino acids. Germline trimming cut 2 bases from V and 2 bases from J; bases unmatched to any gene: 5. Here the CDR3 DNA reads TGTGCCTGGAGTCCCGACAGGGGAGGCAATCAGCCCCAGCATTTT. It codes for CAWSPDRGGNQPQHF. Filled out from reference TRBV30 and TRBJ1-5, the complete variable domain reads SQTIHQWPATLVQPVGSPLSLECTVEGTSNPNLYWYRQAAGRGLQLLFYSVGIGQISSEVPQNLSASRPQDRQFILSSKKLLLSDSGFYLCAWSPDRGGNQPQHFGDGTRLSIL.

This chain joins TRBV19 and TRBJ1-5, with 9 nucleotides matching TRBD1. The V gene end was trimmed by 5 bases and the J gene end by 4 bases; junction bases not matched to a gene: 9. Germline CDR1 is LNHDA and CDR2 is SQIVND (reference sequence). There are 16 residues in the CDR3. This chain's CDR3 is CASSDWTGVENQPQHF. As DNA, the CDR3 is TGTGCCAGTAGTGACTGGACAGGGGTTGAGAATCAGCCCCAGCATTTT.

The gene calls are TRBV27 and TRBJ2-5; TRBD1 agrees at 8 bases. Trimming cost V 1 base and J 4 bases; bases outside gene matches: 2. CDR1 is MNHEY and CDR2 is SMNVEV in the germline V gene (reference sequence). The CDR3 is 14 amino acids. For the CDR3, the DNA is TGTGCCAGCAGTTTATTACAGGGGGGAGAGACCCAGTACTTC. This sequence encodes CASSLLQGGETQYF.

Only a few counts were recorded for this clone. The chain carries TRBV7-9 and TRBJ2-6; TRBD2 matches 7 bases. CDR3 length: 17 amino acids. Unmatched junction bases numbered 9, after V lost 5 bases and J lost 2 bases. Per germline, CDR1 SEHNR and CDR2 FQNEAQ (reference sequence). Here the CDR3 reads CASSRSMGGTGANVLTF. The CDR3 DNA follows: TGTGCCAGCAGCCGATCGATGGGGGGGACTGGGGCCAACGTCCTGACTTTC.